The rows below give T cell receptor beta chains drawn from one sample of a study of cytomegalovirus exposure and HLA in healthy donors. The repertoire was sequenced with immunoSEQ multiplex PCR; TCRdb's copy has only in-frame clones and lacks some. Found here are 150,000 to 200,000 clones, roughly 79% of them singletons; the top ten hold around 15%. Sequencing input: PBMCs. These receptors originate from a man aged 45-65 years in good health and CMV-seropositive. Each CDR3 is given with its conserved first and last residue. The D gene is left open where the match is weak. The size of a clone is reported for some rows only, either as once, few or many, or as a class for expanded clones.

TRBV5-1,few,TRBJ2-7,TRBD1,CASSSRQGVQEQYF,TGCGCCAGCAGCTCAAGACAGGGTGTGCAGGAGCAGTACTTC
TRBV5-1,few,TRBJ1-1,-,CASSYTGSNTEAFF,TGCGCCAGCAGCTATACAGGATCGAACACTGAAGCTTTCTTT
TRBV28,few,TRBJ1-1,TRBD1,CASSSNTGGVHRVTEAFF,TGTGCCAGCAGTTCAAACACAGGGGGCGTCCATCGAGTCACTGAAGCTTTCTTT
TRBV28,-,TRBJ2-1,TRBD1,CASSLPQGARNEQFF,TGTGCCAGCAGTTTACCACAGGGGGCGCGCAATGAGCAGTTCTTC
TRBV7-9,-,TRBJ1-2,-,CASSLGSGNYGYTF,TGTGCCAGCAGCTTAGGGTCCGGGAACTATGGCTACACCTTC
TRBV5-1,-,TRBJ1-6,TRBD1,CASSPWTGGNSPLHF,TGCGCCAGCAGCCCATGGACAGGGGGGAATTCACCCCTCCACTTT
TRBV7-9,once,TRBJ2-3,-,CASSLDGTSTDTQYF,TGTGCCAGCAGCCTGGACGGGACTAGCACAGATACGCAGTATTTT
TRBV7-9,-,TRBJ1-3,-,CASSLDLGNTIYF,TGTGCCAGCAGCTTAGATTTAGGAAACACCATATATTTT
TRBV28,-,TRBJ2-5,-,CASSLTVGQSQETQYF,TGTGCCAGCAGTTTAACTGTGGGGCAGTCTCAAGAGACCCAGTACTTC
TRBV18,-,TRBJ2-3,TRBD2,CASSQAGGRSTDTQYF,TGTGCCAGCTCACAAGCGGGGGGGCGGAGCACAGATACGCAGTATTTT
TRBV7-6,-,TRBJ1-5,-,CASSLSRGGQPQHF,TGTGCCAGCAGCTTATCGAGGGGAGGACAGCCCCAGCATTTT
TRBV14,-,TRBJ2-1,TRBD2,CAGSRSSGVYNEQFF,TGTGCCGGCAGTCGGTCTAGCGGGGTCTACAATGAGCAGTTCTTC
TRBV5-1,-,TRBJ1-4,TRBD1,CASSSHRGTGEKLFF,TGCGCCAGCAGCTCACACAGGGGGACTGGGGAAAAACTGTTTTTT
TRBV7-9,-,TRBJ2-1,-,CASSLEGAYNEQFF,TGTGCCAGCAGCTTGGAAGGAGCCTACAATGAGCAGTTCTTC
TRBV7-6,-,TRBJ2-7,-,CASSLAPQGRLAPRSSYEQYF,TGTGCCAGCAGCTTAGCACCACAGGGGAGGCTAGCGCCGAGAAGTTCCTACGAGCAGTACTTC
TRBV4-2,-,TRBJ1-1,-,CASSRIREVAEAFF,TGTGCCAGCAGCCGCATCCGGGAAGTCGCTGAAGCTTTCTTT
TRBV2,-,TRBJ1-1,TRBD1,CASSLQGTEAFF,TGTGCCAGCAGTCTACAGGGGACTGAAGCTTTCTTT
TRBV6-5,-,TRBJ2-1,TRBD2,CASSKAGGKYNEQFF,TGTGCCAGCAGCAAAGCGGGGGGAAAATACAATGAGCAGTTCTTC
TRBV4-3,-,TRBJ1-2,-,CASSQGAGPNYGYTF,TGCGCCAGCAGCCAAGGGGCGGGACCTAACTATGGCTACACCTTC
TRBV2,-,TRBJ2-5,-,CASKRTVQETQYF,TGTGCCAGCAAAAGGACAGTTCAAGAGACCCAGTACTTC
TRBV19,-,TRBJ2-5,TRBD2,CASRRAGGLQETQYF,TGTGCCAGTAGGAGGGCGGGGGGCCTCCAAGAGACCCAGTACTTC
TRBV16,-,TRBJ2-1,-,CASSQSPSIHEQFF,TGTGCCAGCAGCCAATCTCCTAGCATCCATGAGCAGTTCTTC
TRBV7-2,-,TRBJ1-4,-,CASSLARGVATNEKLFF,TGTGCCAGCAGCTTAGCTCGGGGAGTTGCAACTAATGAAAAACTGTTTTTT
TRBV5-6,once,TRBJ1-3,-,CASSSALSSGNTIYF,TGTGCCAGCAGTAGCGCTCTCTCCTCCGGAAACACCATATATTTT
TRBV19,few,TRBJ1-5,TRBD1,CASSITPTGSGNQPQHF,TGTGCCAGTAGTATAACTCCGACAGGGTCGGGCAATCAGCCCCAGCATTTT
TRBV2,-,TRBJ1-1,TRBD1,CASMTGGGTEAFF,TGTGCCAGCATGACAGGGGGTGGTACTGAAGCTTTCTTT
TRBV29-1,-,TRBJ2-7,-,CSVDTAGSYEQYF,TGCAGCGTTGATACTGCAGGGTCGTACGAGCAGTACTTC
TRBV7-2,-,TRBJ2-5,TRBD2,CASSFGAGAYETQYF,TGTGCCAGCAGCTTCGGAGCGGGGGCGTATGAGACCCAGTACTTC
TRBV6-1,-,TRBJ1-4,-,CASLRQGHEKLFF,TGTGCCAGCTTACGGCAGGGGCACGAAAAACTGTTTTTT
TRBV5-1,few,TRBJ2-3,TRBD2,CASSLWGGGPSTDTQYF,TGCGCCAGCAGCTTGTGGGGCGGGGGGCCATCCACAGATACGCAGTATTTT
TRBV2,once,TRBJ1-4,-,CASGVAGAGEKLFF,TGTGCCAGCGGGGTGGCGGGGGCGGGTGAAAAACTGTTTTTT
TRBV13,-,TRBJ2-5,-,CASSLNHGGKGRETQYF,TGTGCCAGCAGCTTAAACCATGGGGGCAAGGGGCGAGAGACCCAGTACTTC
TRBV7-2,-,TRBJ2-2,TRBD1,CASSPRTGRGTGELFF,TGTGCCAGCAGCCCAAGGACAGGCCGGGGTACCGGGGAGCTGTTTTTT
TRBV4-1,-,TRBJ2-5,-,CASSQVGADETQYF,TGCGCCAGCAGCCAAGTGGGGGCTGATGAGACCCAGTACTTC
TRBV27,-,TRBJ2-3,TRBD2,CASSLSSYLAGSDTQYF,TGTGCCAGCAGTTTATCGTCTTACCTAGCGGGGTCAGATACGCAGTATTTT
TRBV11-3,once,TRBJ2-1,-,CASSSSLASYNEQFF,TGTGCCAGCAGCTCTTCACTAGCCTCCTACAATGAGCAGTTCTTC
TRBV11-2,once,TRBJ1-4,-,CASSPGHSNEKLFF,TGTGCCAGCAGCCCCGGTCACAGTAATGAAAAACTGTTTTTT
TRBV5-4,-,TRBJ2-5,TRBD2,CASSSTGGGRRETQYF,TGTGCCAGCAGCTCCACAGGCGGGGGACGGCGGGAGACCCAGTACTTC
TRBV27,-,TRBJ2-1,-,CASLKGQEQFF,TGTGCCAGCCTGAAGGGGCAAGAGCAGTTCTTC
TRBV19,-,TRBJ2-7,TRBD1,CASSRPGQGPEQYF,TGTGCCAGTAGTAGGCCGGGACAGGGCCCCGAGCAGTACTTC
TRBV4-1,-,TRBJ2-6,-,CASSQDPLYSGANVLTF,TGCGCCAGCAGCCAAGATCCCCTATACTCTGGGGCCAACGTCCTGACTTTC
TRBV11-2,-,TRBJ1-5,-,CASSPGGQPQHF,TGTGCCAGCAGCCCGGGGGGTCAGCCCCAGCATTTT
TRBV18,once,TRBJ1-5,TRBD1,CASSTIGQGSNQPQHF,TGTGCCAGCTCAACCATCGGACAGGGTAGCAATCAGCCCCAGCATTTT
TRBV6-5,-,TRBJ1-2,-,CASSYGGFGYTF,TGTGCCAGCAGTTACGGAGGGTTCGGCTACACCTTC
TRBV5-4,-,TRBJ2-5,TRBD2,CASSLARREGQETQYF,TGTGCCAGCAGCTTGGCCCGCAGGGAGGGTCAAGAGACCCAGTACTTC
TRBV7-9,-,TRBJ2-2,-,CASSFSGSGELFF,TGTGCCAGCAGCTTTTCAGGGTCCGGGGAGCTGTTTTTT
TRBV28,few,TRBJ2-5,-,CASSFSLKMDRWEETQYF,TGTGCCAGCAGTTTCTCCCTCAAGATGGACCGGTGGGAGGAGACCCAGTACTTC
TRBV5-1,-,TRBJ1-2,-,CASSLGANYGYTF,TGCGCCAGCAGCTTGGGAGCCAACTATGGCTACACCTTC
TRBV28,-,TRBJ1-1,-,CASGWLPSNTEAFF,TGTGCCAGCGGTTGGCTCCCTTCAAACACTGAAGCTTTCTTT
TRBV18,-,TRBJ1-2,TRBD1,CASSPPSRTGGYYGYTF,TGTGCCAGCTCACCACCGTCAAGGACAGGGGGGTACTATGGCTACACCTTC
TRBV2,-,TRBJ2-2,TRBD2,CASNILAGGLGTGELFF,TGTGCCAGCAATATACTAGCGGGGGGGTTGGGCACCGGGGAGCTGTTTTTT
TRBV7-9,few,TRBJ1-2,TRBD1,CASSDEGTGDYGYTF,TGTGCCAGCAGCGACGAAGGGACAGGGGACTATGGCTACACCTTC
TRBV7-3,-,TRBJ2-3,-,CASSLQGSGLSTDTQYF,TGTGCCAGCAGCTTACAAGGGTCGGGACTCAGCACAGATACGCAGTATTTT